This T cell receptor (beta chain) was profiled in a study of OX40 agonist ivuxolimab in advanced cancers. Study in general: A mean age of about 56 years, range 23 to 79, was recorded, and roughly 80% were male. Partial responses were achieved by three patients, one with hepatocellular carcinoma and two with cutaneous melanoma.

V was shortened by 7 bases and J by 6 bases, with 13 bases between the two germline ends. Per germline, CDR1 SNHLY and CDR2 FYNNEI. The CDR3 loop spans 13 amino acids. The protocol was immunoSEQ multiplex PCR, while the TCRdb copy is restricted to in-frame clones and leaves out a portion. The data show over 55,000 clones, around 84% seen once. This clone was counted at least ten times. Blood sampling was done at baseline, cycle 4 day 1, and cycle 7 day 1. The sequences come from CD4+ or CD8+ T cells sorted from blood, collected in a trial of the OX40 agonist ivuxolimab. This chain connects TRBV2 to TRBJ1-5; D may be TRBD1 (6 bases). The sequence derives from an adult with an advanced solid tumor such as melanoma, head and neck, liver or kidney cancer. This CDR3 is CASKATGLQPQHF. In DNA form, the CDR3 reads TGTGCCAGCAAAGCGACAGGCCTTCAGCCCCAGCATTTT.